The source of this TCR beta chain is a study of blood T cell repertoires in COVID-19. The overall study: PBMCs, B-cell-depleted T cells, or T cells provided the cDNA or gDNA that made up the material.

The CDR3 runs 14 residues. After removal of 4 bases from V and 3 bases from J, the junction contained 2 bases not matched to a gene. The germline gives CDR1 LNHNV, CDR2 YYDKDF (reference sequence). Original methodology: Amplifying reference gene primers gave estimates of nucleated cell counts. Generated by immunoSEQ multiplex PCR, the TCRdb table keeps only in-frame clones and is missing some. Clone size and V and J calls were adopted from that table, with D and trimming inferred from the DNA. Among about 130,000 clones listed, roughly four fifths were seen once. Sequencing was done on a sample of peripheral blood. The gene calls are TRBV15 and TRBJ2-5, with 10 bases lining up with TRBD2. The sequence was collected from a man between 35 and 55 years old with active or convalescent COVID-19. CDR3 amino acids: CATSTGTSEETQYF. The CDR3 DNA reads TGTGCCACCAGCACCGGGACTAGCGAAGAGACCCAGTACTTC.